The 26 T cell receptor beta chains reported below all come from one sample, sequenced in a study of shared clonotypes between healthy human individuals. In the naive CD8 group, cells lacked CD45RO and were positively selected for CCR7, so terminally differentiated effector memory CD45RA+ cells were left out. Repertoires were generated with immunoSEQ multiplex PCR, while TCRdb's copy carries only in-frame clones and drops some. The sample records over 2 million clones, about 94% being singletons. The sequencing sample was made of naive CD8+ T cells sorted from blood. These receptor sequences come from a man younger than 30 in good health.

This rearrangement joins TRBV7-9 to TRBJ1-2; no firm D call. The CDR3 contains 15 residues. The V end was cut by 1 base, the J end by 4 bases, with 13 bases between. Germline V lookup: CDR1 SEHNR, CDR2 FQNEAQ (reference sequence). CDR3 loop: CASSLESPRIYGYTF. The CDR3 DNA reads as TGTGCCAGCAGCTTAGAATCTCCAAGGATCTATGGCTACACCTTC.

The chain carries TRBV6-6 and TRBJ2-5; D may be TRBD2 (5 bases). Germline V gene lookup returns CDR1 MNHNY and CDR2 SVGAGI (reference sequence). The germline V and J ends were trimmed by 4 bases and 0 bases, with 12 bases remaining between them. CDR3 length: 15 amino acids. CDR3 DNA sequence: TGTGCCAGCAGTTCCCTACTAGGGAACCAAGAGACCCAGTACTTC. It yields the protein CASSSLLGNQETQYF.

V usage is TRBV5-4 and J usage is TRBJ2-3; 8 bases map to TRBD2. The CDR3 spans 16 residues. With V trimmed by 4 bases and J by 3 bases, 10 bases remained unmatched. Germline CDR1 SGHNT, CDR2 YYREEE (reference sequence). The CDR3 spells CASSPPGTSPTDTQYF. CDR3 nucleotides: TGTGCCAGCAGCCCTCCGGGGACTAGTCCGACAGATACGCAGTATTTT.

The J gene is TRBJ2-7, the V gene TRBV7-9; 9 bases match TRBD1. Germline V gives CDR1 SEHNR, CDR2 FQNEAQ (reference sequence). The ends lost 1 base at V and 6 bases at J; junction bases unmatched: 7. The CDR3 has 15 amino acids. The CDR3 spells CASSLGGQGNGEQYF. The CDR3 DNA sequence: TGTGCCAGCAGCTTAGGGGGACAGGGAAACGGCGAGCAGTACTTC.

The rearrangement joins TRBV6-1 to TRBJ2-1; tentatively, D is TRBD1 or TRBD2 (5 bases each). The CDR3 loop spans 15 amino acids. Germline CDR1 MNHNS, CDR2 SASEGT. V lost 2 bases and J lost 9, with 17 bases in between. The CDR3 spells CASSEWWDGDGEQFF. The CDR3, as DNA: TGTGCCAGCAGTGAATGGTGGGACGGGGACGGTGAGCAGTTCTTC.

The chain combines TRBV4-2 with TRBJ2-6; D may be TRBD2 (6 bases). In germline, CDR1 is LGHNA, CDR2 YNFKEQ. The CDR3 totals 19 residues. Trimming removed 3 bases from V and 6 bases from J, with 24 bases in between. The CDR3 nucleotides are TGTGCCAGCAGCCAGCTTAGGGACGGGAGTCCGGTTGTGGCCAACGTCCTGACTTTC. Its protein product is CASSQLRDGSPVVANVLTF.

The chain's CDR3 is CAWDATYEQYF. DNA of the CDR3: TGTGCCTGGGACGCTACCTACGAGCAGTACTTC. The chain employs TRBV30 and TRBJ2-7; D not resolved. This CDR3 region has 11 residues. Trimming took 5 bases from V and 2 from J, leaving 7 bases between them. Germline CDR1 and CDR2: GTSNPN and SVGIG (reference sequence).

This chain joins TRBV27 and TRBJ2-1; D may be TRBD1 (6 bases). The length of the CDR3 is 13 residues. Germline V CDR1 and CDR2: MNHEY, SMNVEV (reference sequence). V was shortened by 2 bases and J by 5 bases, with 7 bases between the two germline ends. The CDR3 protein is CASSLNRDNEQFF. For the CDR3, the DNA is TGTGCCAGCAGTTTAAACAGGGACAATGAGCAGTTCTTC.

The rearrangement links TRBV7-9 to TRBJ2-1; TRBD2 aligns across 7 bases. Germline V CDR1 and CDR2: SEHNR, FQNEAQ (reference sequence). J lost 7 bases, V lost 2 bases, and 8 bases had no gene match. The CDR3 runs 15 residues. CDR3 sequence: CASSLFSGAGNEQFF. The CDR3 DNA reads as TGTGCCAGCAGCTTATTTTCGGGAGCGGGGAATGAGCAGTTCTTC.

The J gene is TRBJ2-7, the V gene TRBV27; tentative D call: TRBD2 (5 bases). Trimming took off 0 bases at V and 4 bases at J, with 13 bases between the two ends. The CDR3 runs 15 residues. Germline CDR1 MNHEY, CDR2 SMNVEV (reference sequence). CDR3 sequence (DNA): TGTGCCAGCAGTTTATCAGGGCAGCCGGGATACGAGCAGTACTTC. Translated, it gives CASSLSGQPGYEQYF.

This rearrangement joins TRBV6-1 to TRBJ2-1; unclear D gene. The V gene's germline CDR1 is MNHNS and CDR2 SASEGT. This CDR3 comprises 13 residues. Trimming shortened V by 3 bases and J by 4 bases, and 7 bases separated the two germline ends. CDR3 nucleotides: TGTGCCAGCAGTGATTCGGCATACAATGAGCAGTTCTTC. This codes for CASSDSAYNEQFF.

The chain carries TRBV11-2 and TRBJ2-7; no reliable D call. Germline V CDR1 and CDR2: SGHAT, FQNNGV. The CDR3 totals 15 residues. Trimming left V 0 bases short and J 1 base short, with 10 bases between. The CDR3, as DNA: TGTGCCAGCAGCTTAGAAGCCCTAACATCCTACGAGCAGTACTTC. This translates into CASSLEALTSYEQYF.

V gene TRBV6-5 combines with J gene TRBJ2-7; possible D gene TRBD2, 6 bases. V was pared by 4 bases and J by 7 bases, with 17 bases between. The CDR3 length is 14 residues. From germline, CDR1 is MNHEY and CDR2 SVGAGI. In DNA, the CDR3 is TGTGCCAGCAGTTTCGGAGGGGAGGACTTTGAGCAGTACTTC. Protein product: CASSFGGEDFEQYF.

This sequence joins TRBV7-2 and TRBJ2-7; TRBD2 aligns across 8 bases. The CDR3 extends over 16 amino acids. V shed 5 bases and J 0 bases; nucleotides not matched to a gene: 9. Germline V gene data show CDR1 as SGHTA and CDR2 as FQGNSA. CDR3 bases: TGTGCCAGCAGCCTACTGAAAGCGGGGGTCTCCTACGAGCAGTACTTC. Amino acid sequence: CASSLLKAGVSYEQYF.

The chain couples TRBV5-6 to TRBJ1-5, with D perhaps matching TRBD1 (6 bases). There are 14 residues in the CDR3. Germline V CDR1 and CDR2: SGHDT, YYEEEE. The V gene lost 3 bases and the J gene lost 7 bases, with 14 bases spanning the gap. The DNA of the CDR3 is TGTGCCAGCAGCTGGTGGGGGGGCGGACAGCCCCAGCATTTT. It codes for CASSWWGGGQPQHF. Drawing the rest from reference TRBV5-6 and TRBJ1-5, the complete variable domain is DAGVTQSPTHLIKTRGQQVTLRCSPKSGHDTVSWYQQALGQGPQFIFQYYEEEERQRGNFPDRFSGHQFPNYSSELNVNALLLGDSALYLCASSWWGGGQPQHFGDGTRLSIL.

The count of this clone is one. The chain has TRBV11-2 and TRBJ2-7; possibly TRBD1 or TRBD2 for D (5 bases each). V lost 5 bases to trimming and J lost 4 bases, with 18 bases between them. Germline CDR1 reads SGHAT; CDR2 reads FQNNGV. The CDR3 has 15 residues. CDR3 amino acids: CASSDVGPSSYEQYF. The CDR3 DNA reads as TGTGCCAGCAGCGATGTGGGACCAAGCAGTTACGAGCAGTACTTC.

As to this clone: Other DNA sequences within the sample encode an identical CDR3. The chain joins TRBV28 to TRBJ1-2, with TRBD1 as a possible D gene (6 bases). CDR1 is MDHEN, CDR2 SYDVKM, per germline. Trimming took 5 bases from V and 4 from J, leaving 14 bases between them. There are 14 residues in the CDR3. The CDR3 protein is CASSPPQGSYGYTF. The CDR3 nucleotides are TGTGCCAGCAGTCCTCCCCAGGGGTCCTATGGCTACACCTTC.

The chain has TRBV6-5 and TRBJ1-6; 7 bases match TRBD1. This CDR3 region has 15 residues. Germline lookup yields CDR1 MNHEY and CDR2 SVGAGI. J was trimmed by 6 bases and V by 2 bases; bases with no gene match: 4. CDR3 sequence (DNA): TGTGCCAGCAGTTACGGACAGGTGGTTAATTCACCCCTCCACTTT. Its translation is CASSYGQVVNSPLHF.

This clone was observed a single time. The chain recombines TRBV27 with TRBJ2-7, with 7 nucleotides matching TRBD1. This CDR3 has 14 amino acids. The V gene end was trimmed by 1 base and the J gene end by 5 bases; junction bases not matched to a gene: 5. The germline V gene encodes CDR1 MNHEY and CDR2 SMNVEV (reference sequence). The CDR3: CASSLYTGDNEQYF. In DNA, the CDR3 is TGTGCCAGCAGTTTATACACAGGGGATAACGAGCAGTACTTC.

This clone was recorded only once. The CDR3 DNA sequence: TGTGCCAGCAGTTATTACCGTAATTCGACAGATACGCAGTATTTT. Its protein product is CASSYYRNSTDTQYF. This chain uses TRBV6-7 with TRBJ2-3; D is uncertain. TRBV6-7 is reported as an ORF; its role is uncertain. This CDR3 comprises 15 residues. Trimming took off 3 bases at V and 3 bases at J, with 13 bases between the two ends.

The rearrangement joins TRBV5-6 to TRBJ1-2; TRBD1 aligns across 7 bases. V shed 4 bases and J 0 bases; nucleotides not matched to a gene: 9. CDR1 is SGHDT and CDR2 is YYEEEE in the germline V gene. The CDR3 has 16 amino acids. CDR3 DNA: TGTGCCAGCAGCCCAGGGGGACTTTCAGCTAACTATGGCTACACCTTC. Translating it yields CASSPGGLSANYGYTF. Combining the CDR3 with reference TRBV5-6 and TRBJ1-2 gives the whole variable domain DAGVTQSPTHLIKTRGQQVTLRCSPKSGHDTVSWYQQALGQGPQFIFQYYEEEERQRGNFPDRFSGHQFPNYSSELNVNALLLGDSALYLCASSPGGLSANYGYTFGSGTRLTVV.

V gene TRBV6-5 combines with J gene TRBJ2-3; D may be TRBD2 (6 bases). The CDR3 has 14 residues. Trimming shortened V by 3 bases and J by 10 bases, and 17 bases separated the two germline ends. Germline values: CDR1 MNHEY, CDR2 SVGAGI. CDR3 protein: CASSYSGEGLSQYF. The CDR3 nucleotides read TGTGCCAGCAGTTATTCGGGGGAAGGGCTCTCGCAGTATTTT.

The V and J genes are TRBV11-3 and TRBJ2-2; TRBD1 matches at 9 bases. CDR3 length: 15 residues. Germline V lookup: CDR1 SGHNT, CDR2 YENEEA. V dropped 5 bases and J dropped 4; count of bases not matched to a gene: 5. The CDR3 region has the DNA TGTGCCAGCAGCGGGGACAGGGCACCCACCGGGGAGCTGTTTTTT. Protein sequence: CASSGDRAPTGELFF.

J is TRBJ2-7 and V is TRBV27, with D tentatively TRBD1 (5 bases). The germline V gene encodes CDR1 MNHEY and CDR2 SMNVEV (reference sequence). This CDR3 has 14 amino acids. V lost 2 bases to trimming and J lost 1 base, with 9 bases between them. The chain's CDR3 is CASSLVGESYEQYF. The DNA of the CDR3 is TGTGCCAGCAGTTTAGTAGGGGAATCCTACGAGCAGTACTTC.

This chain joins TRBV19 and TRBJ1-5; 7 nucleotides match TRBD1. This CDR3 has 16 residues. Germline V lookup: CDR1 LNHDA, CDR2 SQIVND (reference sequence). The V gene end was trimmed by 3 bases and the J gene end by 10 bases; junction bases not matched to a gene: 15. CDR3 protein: CASSIDSTGMRRPQHF. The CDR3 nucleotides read TGTGCCAGTAGTATTGACTCGACAGGGATGAGAAGACCCCAGCATTTT.

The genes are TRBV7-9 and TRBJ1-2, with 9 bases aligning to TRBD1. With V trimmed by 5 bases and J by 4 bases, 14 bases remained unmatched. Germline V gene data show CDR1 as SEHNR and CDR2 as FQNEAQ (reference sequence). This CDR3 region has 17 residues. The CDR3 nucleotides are TGTGCCAGCAGCCCAACCATGGACAGGGGAAAGGGCTATGGCTACACCTTC. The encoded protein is CASSPTMDRGKGYGYTF.